The 20 T cell receptor beta chains below were found in one sample sequenced in a study of post-analysis software for immune sequencing data. Findings and limits, study-wide: Four to six TRBV segments appeared more often in patients than in controls, and TRBV5-6, TRBV5-1 and TRBV20-1 were among these.

The authors incorporated unique molecular identifiers into the TCR beta cDNA libraries. A single record per CDR3 protein comes from TCRdb applying MiXCR to the PCR reads. There are some 800,000 distinct CDR3 sequences in the sample; 46% occur only once, and just under 5% lies in the top ten. These TCRs are of unknown antigen specificity. Sequencing input: blood. The receptors derive from a girl aged 10 to 17 with multiple sclerosis.

The chain recombines TRBV24-1 with TRBJ2-1, with 9 bases identical to TRBD2. The J segment lost 7 bases and the V segment lost 3 bases, leaving 6 bases of the junction unmatched. Germline-derived CDR1 and CDR2 are KGHDR and SFDVKD. CDR3 size: 15 residues. Written as DNA, the CDR3 is TGTGCCACCAGTGATAGCGGGAGGCCCTTTAATGAGCAGTTCTTC. Its translation is CATSDSGRPFNEQFF.

This rearrangement joins TRBV28 to TRBJ2-5; D may be TRBD1 (5 bases). Germline lookup yields CDR1 MDHEN and CDR2 SYDVKM. The CDR3 spans 13 residues. Trimming stripped 3 bases from V and 11 bases from J, with 16 bases between. CDR3 protein: CASSFSGSEEQYF. In nucleotides, the CDR3 is TGTGCCAGCAGTTTTTCAGGGTCGGAAGAGCAGTACTTC.

This clonotype was recorded a few times. The chain is built from TRBV5-1 and TRBJ1-2; D is ambiguous. Germline V gene sequence: CDR1 SGHRS, CDR2 YFSETQ. Trimming removed 1 base from V and 8 bases from J, with 18 bases in between. The CDR3 consists of 15 residues. CDR3 DNA: TGCGCCAGCAGCTTGAGCTCCCAGTCGTATGCGGGCTACACCTTC. Amino acids: CASSLSSQSYAGYTF.

There are many counts of this clonotype. This chain connects TRBV15 to TRBJ2-7, with a possible D match to TRBD2 (5 bases). Germline V CDR1 and CDR2: LNHNV, YYDKDF (reference sequence). V was clipped by 2 bases and J by 0 bases, with 14 bases between them. The CDR3 is 16 residues long. CDR3 nucleotide sequence: TGTGCCACCAGCAGAAATCCCGGAGCGGCCTCCTACGAGCAGTACTTC. Its translation is CATSRNPGAASYEQYF. The full variable domain, with the rest looked up from reference TRBV15 and TRBJ2-7, is DAMVIQNPRYQVTQFGKPVTLSCSQTLNHNVMYWYQQKSSQAPKLLFHYYDKDFNNEADTPDNFQSRRPNTSFCFLDIRSPGLGDTAMYLCATSRNPGAASYEQYFGPGTRLTVT.

V and J are TRBV7-6 and TRBJ2-5; 11 nucleotides line up with TRBD2. There are 17 residues in the CDR3. The trim removed 0 bases at V and 0 bases at J, leaving 3 bases unmatched. In germline, CDR1 is SGHVS, CDR2 FNYEAQ. The DNA for the CDR3 is TGTGCCAGCAGCTTAGCCCTGACTAGCGGGGACCAAGAGACCCAGTACTTC. It codes for CASSLALTSGDQETQYF.

The rearrangement links TRBV15 to TRBJ2-1; TRBD2 agrees at 8 bases. The last part of the DNA fits TRBJ2-7 better; the J call may be wrong. Germline CDR1 reads LNHNV; CDR2 reads YYDKDF (reference sequence). CDR3 length: 19 residues. CDR3 protein: CATSRDRGLGSSSYNEQYF. The CDR3, as DNA: TGTGCCACCAGCAGAGATCGGGGACTAGGGTCATCATCCTACAATGAGCAGTACTTC.

The chain has TRBV11-3 and TRBJ2-5; D uncertain. Germline lookup yields CDR1 SGHNT and CDR2 YENEEA. The CDR3 has 13 amino acids. V lost 0 bases and J lost 5, with 7 bases in between. The CDR3 DNA follows: TGTGCCAGCAGCTTAGATGAATGGGAGACCCAGTACTTC. Residues: CASSLDEWETQYF.

In this sample, this clonotype turned up a few times. This rearrangement joins TRBV9 to TRBJ1-2; 8 nucleotides agree with TRBD1. Germline V gene data show CDR1 as SGDLS and CDR2 as YYNGEE. The CDR3 extends over 14 amino acids. After removal of 0 bases from V and 8 bases from J, the junction contained 6 bases not matched to a gene. CDR3 amino acids: CASSVGTGTAGYTF. The CDR3 bases are TGTGCCAGCAGCGTAGGGACAGGGACTGCGGGCTACACCTTC.

In its sample, this clonotype was seen a few times. J is TRBJ2-7 and V is TRBV5-1; possible D gene TRBD1, 5 bases. The V gene lost 3 bases and the J gene lost 3 bases, with 10 bases spanning the gap. Per germline, CDR1 SGHRS and CDR2 YFSETQ. The CDR3 length is 13 residues. Written as DNA, the CDR3 is TGCGCCAGCAGCTACAGGTCTGACTACGAGCAGTACTTC. Protein: CASSYRSDYEQYF.

The rearrangement joins TRBV7-9 to TRBJ2-7; no clear D gene. From germline, CDR1 is SEHNR and CDR2 FQNEAQ (reference sequence). Trimming left V 5 bases short and J 5 bases short, with 13 bases between. The CDR3 consists of 13 residues. CDR3 protein: CASSHIPADEQYF. DNA of the CDR3: TGTGCCAGCAGCCACATCCCGGCCGACGAGCAGTACTTC. The full variable domain, its missing parts supplied by reference TRBV7-9 and TRBJ2-7, is DTGVSQNPRHKITKRGQNVTFRCDPISEHNRLYWYRQTLGQGPEFLTYFQNEAQLEKSRLLSDRFSAERPKGSFSTLEIQRTEQGDSAMYLCASSHIPADEQYFGPGTRLTVT.

The chain uses TRBV20-1 and TRBJ1-5; D is undetermined. V lost 5 bases and J lost 1, with 12 bases in between. The CDR3 consists of 14 residues. Germline CDR1 reads DFQATT; CDR2 reads SNEGSKA (reference sequence). DNA for the CDR3: TGCAGTGCTGCCCCCGGCGGGAGCAATCAGCCCCAGCATTTT. Amino acids: CSAAPGGSNQPQHF.

The V gene is TRBV28, the J gene TRBJ2-5, with D uncertain. Germline V gene sequence: CDR1 MDHEN, CDR2 SYDVKM. V lost 6 bases to trimming and J lost 1 base, with 15 bases between them. This CDR3 contains 15 residues. The CDR3 DNA follows: TGTGCCAGCAGCGACCTAGATGGTTCCCAAGAGACCCAGTACTTC. Amino acid sequence: CASSDLDGSQETQYF.

The CDR3 nucleotides are TGCGCCAGCAGCCGAGATAGCCAGGGGTCGACCAAAAACATTCAGTACTTC. This codes for CASSRDSQGSTKNIQYF. This rearrangement joins TRBV4-3 to TRBJ2-4; the D gene is possibly TRBD1 (6 bases). Germline V gene sequence: CDR1 LGHNA, CDR2 YSLEER. This CDR3 is built from 17 residues. The ends were cut back, 4 bases at V and 2 bases at J, with 18 bases in the middle.

This chain links TRBV5-6 with TRBJ2-7, with TRBD2 matching over 7 bases. This CDR3 has 15 residues. Trimming cost V 0 bases and J 1 base; bases outside gene matches: 4. Germline-derived CDR1 and CDR2 are SGHDT and YYEEEE. The CDR3 loop is CASSLVLRESYEQYF. CDR3 bases: TGTGCCAGCAGCTTGGTGTTGCGGGAGTCCTACGAGCAGTACTTC.

The chain combines TRBV5-1 with TRBJ2-7; 9 bases fit TRBD1. Germline loops: CDR1 SGHRS, CDR2 YFSETQ. The CDR3 is 16 amino acids. With 3 bases clipped from V and 4 bases from J, the junction kept 11 bases outside the gene matches. CDR3: CASSSQGQGGGYEQYF. The DNA of the CDR3 is TGCGCCAGCAGCTCCCAGGGACAGGGTGGAGGGTACGAGCAGTACTTC.

The V call is TRBV7-9, the J call TRBJ2-1; 13 bases fit TRBD2. This CDR3 comprises 15 residues. The trim removed 3 bases at V and 7 bases at J, leaving 3 bases unmatched. Germline values: CDR1 SEHNR, CDR2 FQNEAQ (reference sequence). The CDR3 sequence: CASSLTSGRINEQFF. CDR3 nucleotide sequence: TGTGCCAGCAGCTTGACTAGCGGGAGGATAAATGAGCAGTTCTTC.

In its sample, this clonotype was seen once. J is TRBJ2-7 and V is TRBV28; 8 positions agree with TRBD1. The CDR3 totals 14 residues. Looked up from germline, CDR1 is MDHEN and CDR2 is SYDVKM. With V trimmed by 6 bases and J by 2 bases, 6 bases remained unmatched. The DNA for the CDR3 is TGTGCCAGCAGGTTGGGACAGGTTCCCTACGAGCAGTACTTC. This codes for CASRLGQVPYEQYF. Full variable domain (rest looked up from reference TRBV28 and TRBJ2-7): DVKVTQSSRYLVKRTGEKVFLECVQDMDHENMFWYRQDPGLGLRLIYFSYDVKMKEKGDIPEGYSVSREKKERFSLILESASTNQTSMYLCASRLGQVPYEQYFGPGTRLTVT.

The chain employs TRBV6-1 and TRBJ2-7; TRBD1 or TRBD2 may be the D gene (5 bases each). The CDR3 extends over 13 amino acids. Germline CDR1 is MNHNS and CDR2 is SASEGT. V lost 8 bases, J lost 5 bases, and 16 bases lay in between. The CDR3 DNA is TGTGCCAGCGGCAACGGGGCATCACACGAGCAGTACTTC. Protein product: CASGNGASHEQYF.

The rearrangement joins TRBV27 to TRBJ1-4; D is perhaps TRBD1 (5 bases). CDR1 MNHEY and CDR2 SMNVEV come from the germline V gene (reference sequence). The V end lost 5 bases, the J end lost 4 bases, and 23 bases lay between the germline ends. CDR3 length equals 18 residues. In DNA, the CDR3 is TGTGCCAGCAGTCAAAAGGTTCAGGGTCCAGCGCTTAATGAAAAACTGTTTTTT. It is translated as CASSQKVQGPALNEKLFF.

In this sample, this clonotype turned up a few times. The chain recombines TRBV6-6 with TRBJ1-2; D is unclear. Germline V gene data show CDR1 as MNHNY and CDR2 as SVGAGI (reference sequence). The CDR3 sequence is 13 residues long. Trimming left V 1 base short and J 1 base short, with 4 bases between. CDR3 sequence reads: CASSYLNNYGYTF. As DNA, the CDR3 is TGTGCCAGCAGTTACTTAAATAACTATGGCTACACCTTC.